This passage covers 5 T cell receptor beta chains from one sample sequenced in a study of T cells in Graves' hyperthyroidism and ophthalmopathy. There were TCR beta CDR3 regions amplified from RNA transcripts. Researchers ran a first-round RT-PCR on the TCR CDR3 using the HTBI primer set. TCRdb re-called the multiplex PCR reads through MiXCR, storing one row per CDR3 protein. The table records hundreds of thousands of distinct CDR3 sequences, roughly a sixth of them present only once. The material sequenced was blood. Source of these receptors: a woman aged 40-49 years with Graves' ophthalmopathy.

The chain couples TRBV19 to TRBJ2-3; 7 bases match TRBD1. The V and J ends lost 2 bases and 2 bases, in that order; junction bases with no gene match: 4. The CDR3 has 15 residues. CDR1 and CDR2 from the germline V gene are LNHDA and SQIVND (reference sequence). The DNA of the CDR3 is TGTGCCAGTAGTATACTCGGACAGGCCACAGATACGCAGTATTTT. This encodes CASSILGQATDTQYF.

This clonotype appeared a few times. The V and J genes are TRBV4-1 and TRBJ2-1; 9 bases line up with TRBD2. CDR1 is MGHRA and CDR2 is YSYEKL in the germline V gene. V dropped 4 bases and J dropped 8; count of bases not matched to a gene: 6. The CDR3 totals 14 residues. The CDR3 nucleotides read TGCGCCAGCAGCCTAGCGGGAGACCGCTATGAGCAGTTCTTC. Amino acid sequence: CASSLAGDRYEQFF.

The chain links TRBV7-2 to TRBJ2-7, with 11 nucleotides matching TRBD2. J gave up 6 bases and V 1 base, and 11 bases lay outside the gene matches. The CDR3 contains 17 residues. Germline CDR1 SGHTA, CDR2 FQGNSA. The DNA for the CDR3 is TGTGCCAGCAGCTTAGGAGTAGCGGGAGGGGCACTTGGCGAGCAGTACTTC. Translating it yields CASSLGVAGGALGEQYF.

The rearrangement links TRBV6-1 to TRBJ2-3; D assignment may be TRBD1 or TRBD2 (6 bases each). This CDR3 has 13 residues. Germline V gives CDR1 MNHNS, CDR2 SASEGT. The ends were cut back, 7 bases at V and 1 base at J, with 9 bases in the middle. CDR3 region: CASKGGGTDTQYF. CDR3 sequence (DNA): TGTGCCAGCAAGGGGGGCGGCACAGATACGCAGTATTTT.

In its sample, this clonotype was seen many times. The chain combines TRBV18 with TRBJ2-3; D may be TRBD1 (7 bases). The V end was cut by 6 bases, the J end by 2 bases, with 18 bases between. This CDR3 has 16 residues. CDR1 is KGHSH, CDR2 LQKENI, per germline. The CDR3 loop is CASSEGQNSNTDTQYF. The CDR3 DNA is TGTGCCAGCTCGGAGGGACAGAACTCGAACACAGATACGCAGTATTTT.